The table lists the clone carrying this T cell receptor (beta chain) with many counts. Its antigen is as yet unknown. The authors amplified TCR beta CDR3 regions, and they did so from RNA transcripts for repertoire sequencing. After a first-round RT-PCR with HTBI primers, a second-round multiplex PCR was run. TCRdb ran MiXCR on the multiplex PCR reads and lists one entry per CDR3 protein. The sample holds 200,000 to 250,000 distinct CDR3 sequences, around 28% seen once. Exclusion applied to patients with other autoimmune diseases, uncontrolled infections, pregnancy or lactation. A diagnosis was made from clinical symptoms together with serum thyroxine, TRAb, thyroid ultrasound and orbital computed tomography. The data originate from a study of Graves' ophthalmopathy and Graves' hyperthyroidism. Study-wide results and caveats: Appearing in blood as well were most expanded thyroid clonotypes above 0.001 frequency.

Germline-derived CDR1 and CDR2 are MNHEY and SMNVEV (reference sequence). Between the trimmed V and J ends, which lost 4 bases and 2 bases, there was a span of 11 bases. CDR3 length equals 14 residues. V gene TRBV27 combines with J gene TRBJ1-1; the D gene is possibly TRBD1 (5 bases). The TCR originated in a man aged 45-60 years with Graves' ophthalmopathy. Sequencing used peripheral blood. CDR3 in DNA: TGTGCCAGCAGTTACGGGACGGGAAACACTGAAGCTTTCTTT. This encodes CASSYGTGNTEAFF.